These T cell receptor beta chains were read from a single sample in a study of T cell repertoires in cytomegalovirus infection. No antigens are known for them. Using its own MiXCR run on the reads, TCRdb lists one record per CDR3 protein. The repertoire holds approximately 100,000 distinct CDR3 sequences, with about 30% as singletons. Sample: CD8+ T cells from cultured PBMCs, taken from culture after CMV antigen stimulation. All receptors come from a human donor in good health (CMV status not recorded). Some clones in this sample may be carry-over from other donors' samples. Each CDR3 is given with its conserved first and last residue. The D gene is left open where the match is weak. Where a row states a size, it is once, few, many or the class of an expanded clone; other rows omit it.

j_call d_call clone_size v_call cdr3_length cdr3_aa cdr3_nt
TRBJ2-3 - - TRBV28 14 CASSFMSSTDTQYF TGTGCCAGCAGTTTTATGAGTAGCACAGATACGCAGTATTTT
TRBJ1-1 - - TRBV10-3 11 CAMGDVTEAFF TGTGCCATGGGGGACGTCACTGAAGCTTTCTTT
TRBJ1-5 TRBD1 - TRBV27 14 CASSPGQGGQPQHF TGTGCCAGCAGCCCTGGACAGGGAGGCCAGCCCCAGCATTTT
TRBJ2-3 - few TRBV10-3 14 CAISEPLQTDTQYF TGTGCCATCAGTGAGCCCCTTCAAACCGATACGCAGTATTTT
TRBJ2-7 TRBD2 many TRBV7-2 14 CACSEGGGGYEQYF TGTGCCTGTTCTGAGGGCGGGGGAGGCTACGAGCAGTACTTC
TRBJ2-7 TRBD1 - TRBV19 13 CASSDRAAYEQYF TGTGCCAGTAGCGACAGGGCCGCCTACGAGCAGTACTTC
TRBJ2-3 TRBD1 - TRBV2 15 CASSERDSRTDTQYF TGTGCCAGCAGTGAACGGGACAGTCGCACAGATACGCAGTATTTT
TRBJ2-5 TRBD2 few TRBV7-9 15 CASSFSSGGRETQYF TGTGCCAGCAGCTTTTCTAGCGGGGGCCGGGAGACCCAGTACTTC
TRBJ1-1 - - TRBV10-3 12 CATGTANTEAFF TGTGCCACCGGGACGGCGAACACTGAAGCTTTCTTT
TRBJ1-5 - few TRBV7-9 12 CASSHASGPQHF TGTGCCAGCAGCCACGCGTCGGGGCCCCAGCATTTT
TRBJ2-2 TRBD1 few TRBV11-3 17 CASTPEGGQENTGELFF TGTGCCAGCACCCCTGAGGGGGGACAGGAGAACACCGGGGAGCTGTTTTTT
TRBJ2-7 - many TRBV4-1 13 CASSQGGEYEQYF TGCGCCAGCAGCCAAGGGGGAGAGTACGAGCAGTACTTC
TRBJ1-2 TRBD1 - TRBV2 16 CASSEMKGQGDYGYTF TGTGCCAGCAGTGAAATGAAGGGACAGGGAGACTATGGCTACACCTTC
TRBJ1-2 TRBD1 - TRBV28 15 CASRPTTGWYYGYTF TGTGCCAGCAGACCTACGACAGGGTGGTACTATGGCTACACCTTC
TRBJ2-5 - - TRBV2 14 CASSPAKRLETQYF TGTGCCAGCAGCCCAGCAAAGCGTCTAGAGACCCAGTACTTC
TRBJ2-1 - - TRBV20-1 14 CSARGADAYNEQFF TGCAGTGCTAGGGGAGCGGACGCATACAATGAGCAGTTCTTC
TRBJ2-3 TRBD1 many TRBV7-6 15 CASSSGTGVGDTQYF TGTGCCAGCAGCTCGGGGACAGGGGTTGGAGATACGCAGTATTTT
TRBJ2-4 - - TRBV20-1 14 CSATSSLAKNIQYF TGCAGTGCTACCTCTAGCTTAGCCAAAAACATTCAGTACTTC
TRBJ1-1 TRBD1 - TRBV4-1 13 CASKQGGNTEAFF TGCGCCAGCAAACAGGGGGGGAACACTGAAGCTTTCTTT
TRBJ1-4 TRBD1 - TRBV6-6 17 CASSPVPGQGPNEKLFF TGTGCCAGCAGTCCTGTCCCGGGACAGGGACCTAATGAAAAACTGTTTTTT
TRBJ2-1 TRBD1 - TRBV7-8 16 CASSQTTGSSYNEQFF TGTGCCAGCTCCCAAACGACAGGGAGCTCCTACAATGAGCAGTTCTTC
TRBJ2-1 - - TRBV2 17 CASSASQQVSSYNEQFF TGTGCCAGCAGCGCGAGCCAACAGGTTAGCTCCTACAATGAGCAGTTCTTC
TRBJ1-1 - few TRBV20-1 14 CSAKTGRLNTEAFF TGCAGTGCAAAAACGGGACGACTGAACACTGAAGCTTTCTTT
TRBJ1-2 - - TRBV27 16 CASSLSESPGSYGYTF TGTGCCAGCAGTTTATCGGAATCGCCGGGCTCCTATGGCTACACCTTC